This T cell receptor (beta chain) was sequenced in a study of T cells in Graves' hyperthyroidism and ophthalmopathy. The V segment lost 5 bases and the J segment 6 bases; nucleotides outside the gene matches: 11. Germline values: CDR1 SGHTA, CDR2 FQGTGA. The CDR3 contains 16 residues. This clonotype was seen a few times. The CDR3 regions of TCR beta were amplified from RNA transcripts. First-round RT-PCR with HTBI primers amplified the TCR CDR3 region. TCRdb re-derived calls from the multiplex PCR reads in MiXCR, one entry per CDR3 protein. The repertoire holds roughly 600,000 distinct CDR3 sequences, with about 14% as singletons.

The source of this sequence is a woman between 50 and 59 years old with Graves' ophthalmopathy. The specimen was blood. The chain joins TRBV7-3 to TRBJ2-2; 8 bases line up with TRBD1. The CDR3 DNA reads as TGTGCCAGCAGCCTAAAGACAGGGGCGCTCCCCGGGGAGCTGTTTTTT. Translated: CASSLKTGALPGELFF.